The 9 T cell receptor beta chains reported below all come from one sample, sequenced in a study of OX40 agonist ivuxolimab in advanced cancers. The data were produced by immunoSEQ multiplex PCR, yet TCRdb's version contains in-frame clones alone and is incomplete. The table shows roughly 67,000 clones, with about nine tenths occurring only once. This specimen was CD4+ or CD8+ T cells sorted from blood, taken in a trial of the OX40 agonist ivuxolimab. All receptors come from an adult with an advanced solid tumor such as melanoma, head and neck, liver or kidney cancer.

The V call is TRBV6-5, the J call TRBJ1-5; D gene unclear. The V end was cut by 3 bases, the J end by 6 bases, with 0 bases between. The CDR3 has 10 amino acids. CDR1 and CDR2 from the germline V gene are MNHEY and SVGAGI. CDR3 nucleotides: TGTGCCAGCAGTTATCAGCCCCAGCATTTT. Its protein is CASSYQPQHF.

This chain joins TRBV11-2 and TRBJ2-5, with 7 bases identical to TRBD1. The J call may be incorrect, as the DNA end agrees better with TRBJ2-7. Germline CDR1 reads SGHAT; CDR2 reads FQNNGV. The CDR3 runs 18 residues. As DNA, the CDR3 is TGTGCCAGCAGCTTAGATCTTCGGAAGGGGGCCTTGATTTACGAGCAGTACTTC. The encoded protein is CASSLDLRKGALIYEQYF.

The count of this clone is one. The chain is built from TRBV5-8 and TRBJ2-7; tentatively, D is TRBD2 (5 bases). Deletions cut 7 bases from V and 0 bases from J, with 17 bases between. CDR1 and CDR2 (germline): SGHTS, YDEGEE. The CDR3 totals 15 residues. The CDR3 here is CASADRGSPSYEQYF. The CDR3 coding sequence is TGTGCCAGCGCCGATCGAGGGTCCCCCTCCTACGAGCAGTACTTC.

The chain recombines TRBV29-1 with TRBJ1-2; the D gene is possibly TRBD1 (5 bases). In germline, CDR1 is SQVTM, CDR2 ANQGSEA. This CDR3 region has 13 residues. The V and J ends lost 4 bases and 5 bases respectively, with 14 bases between them. CDR3 bases: TGCAGCGTTGGTCTCGGGACGGCATATGGCTACACCTTC. Translation: CSVGLGTAYGYTF.

The chain employs TRBV18 and TRBJ2-3, with 9 bases lining up with TRBD1. Germline CDR1 reads KGHSH; CDR2 reads LQKENI. This CDR3 spans 17 amino acids. Trimming at V came to 2 bases and at J to 4 bases, leaving 10 bases not matched to a gene. CDR3 protein: CASSPGIRDRDSDTQYF. Written as DNA, the CDR3 is TGTGCCAGCTCACCAGGAATCCGGGACAGGGACTCAGATACGCAGTATTTT.

V is TRBV6-5 and J is TRBJ2-4; 7 bases are shared with TRBD1. From germline, CDR1 is MNHEY and CDR2 SVGAGI. J gave up 2 bases and V 9 bases, and 10 bases lay outside the gene matches. CDR3 size: 15 residues. The CDR3 spells CASRISGGSKNIQYF. For the CDR3, the DNA is TGTGCCAGTAGAATCTCAGGGGGATCCAAAAACATTCAGTACTTC.

This sequence joins TRBV9 and TRBJ2-5; 7 bases align to TRBD1. This CDR3 region has 15 residues. Germline V CDR1 and CDR2: SGDLS, YYNGEE. The V segment lost 3 bases and the J segment 5 bases; nucleotides outside the gene matches: 10. For the CDR3, the DNA is TGTGCCAGCAGCGAGCGTTCACAGGGGTGGGAGACCCAGTACTTC. It specifies CASSERSQGWETQYF.

The chain couples TRBV5-4 to TRBJ2-7; D gene uncertain. The germline V gene encodes CDR1 SGHNT and CDR2 YYREEE (reference sequence). This CDR3 has 12 amino acids. The V gene lost 4 bases and the J gene lost 6 bases, with 11 bases spanning the gap. The CDR3 sequence: CASSAPLGEQYF. The CDR3 bases are TGTGCCAGCAGCGCCCCCCTCGGCGAGCAGTACTTC.

The chain carries TRBV29-1 and TRBJ2-7; D might be TRBD2 (5 bases). V was clipped by 7 bases and J by 3 bases, with 16 bases between them. The CDR3 has 13 residues. The germline V gene encodes CDR1 SQVTM and CDR2 ANQGSEA. The CDR3 spells CSGQWHGGYEQYF. CDR3 coding DNA: TGCAGCGGCCAATGGCACGGAGGCTACGAGCAGTACTTC.